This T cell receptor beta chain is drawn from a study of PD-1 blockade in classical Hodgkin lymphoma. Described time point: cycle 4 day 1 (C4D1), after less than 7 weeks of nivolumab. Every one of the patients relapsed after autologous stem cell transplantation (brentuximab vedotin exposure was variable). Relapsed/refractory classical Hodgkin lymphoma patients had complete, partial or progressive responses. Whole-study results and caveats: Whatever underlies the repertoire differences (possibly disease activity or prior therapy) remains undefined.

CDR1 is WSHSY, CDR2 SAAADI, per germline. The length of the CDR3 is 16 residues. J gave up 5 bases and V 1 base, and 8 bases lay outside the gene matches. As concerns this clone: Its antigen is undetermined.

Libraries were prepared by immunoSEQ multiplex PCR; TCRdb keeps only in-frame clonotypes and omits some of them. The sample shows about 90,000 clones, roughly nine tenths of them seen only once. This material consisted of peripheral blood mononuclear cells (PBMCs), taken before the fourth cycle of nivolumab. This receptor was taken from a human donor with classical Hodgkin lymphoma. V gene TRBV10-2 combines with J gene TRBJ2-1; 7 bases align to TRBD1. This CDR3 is CASSEWDDRDDNEQFF. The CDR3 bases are TGCGCCAGCAGTGAGTGGGACGACAGGGACGACAATGAGCAGTTCTTC.